This T cell receptor beta chain originates from a study of PD-1 blockade in classical Hodgkin lymphoma. The study, taken as a whole, reports: Reasons behind the repertoire differences stay unclear, perhaps disease activity or earlier therapy. TCR diversity at baseline was reported to be reduced in newly diagnosed patients relative to healthy donors.

V lost 4 bases to trimming and J lost 0 bases, with 13 bases between them. The CDR3 spans 15 residues. The germline gives CDR1 SGHDT, CDR2 YYEEEE. Using immunoSEQ multiplex PCR, the repertoire was profiled, and TCRdb retains in-frame clones only, with some absent. The table has approximately 3,000 clones, roughly 71% seen once. Time point here: newly diagnosed, previously untreated cHL patient sample. Thawed PBMCs supplied CD8+ T cells via magnetic negative selection. Newly diagnosed classical Hodgkin lymphoma PBMCs, still untreated, provided the comparison samples. As to this clone: No antigen is known for it.

The source of this sequence is a human donor with classical Hodgkin lymphoma. V and J are TRBV5-6 and TRBJ1-1, with no clear D. Sequencing input: CD8+ T cells from blood. Here the CDR3 reads CASSSTGRLNTEAFF. The DNA for the CDR3 is TGTGCCAGCAGCAGCACCGGGCGGCTGAACACTGAAGCTTTCTTT.